The table lists the clone carrying this TCR beta chain with a few counts. Antigen specificity is unknown. These data come from a study of cytomegalovirus exposure and HLA in healthy donors. Study information: Unique TCRs numbering about 87 million, obtained from HLA-typed donors, made up an early data release.

Amplification used 60 Vbeta primers and 13 Jbeta primers. The table came from immunoSEQ multiplex PCR; TCRdb's copy has only in-frame clones and leaves some out. In the table there are fewer than 150,000 clones, roughly four fifths of which are singletons. Whole-study findings and limits: 87-base-pair reads could not separate some V segments, including TRBV6-2 and TRBV6-3.

Donors in the study were healthy people who gave bone marrow. CDR1 is PRHDT, CDR2 FYEKMQ, per germline (reference sequence). The V end was cut by 5 bases, the J end by 5 bases, with 8 bases between. There are 12 residues in the CDR3. This chain connects TRBV13 to TRBJ2-3, with D maybe TRBD1 (5 bases). Sequencing input: PBMCs. The source is a man aged 30-40 years in good health and CMV-seronegative. The CDR3 is CASSPTEDTQYF. In DNA form, the CDR3 reads TGTGCCAGCAGCCCGACAGAAGATACGCAGTATTTT.